The clone carrying this T cell receptor (beta chain) has a single count. This specimen comes from a study of blood T cell repertoires in COVID-19. Study information: Collection of acute and convalescent COVID-19 samples took place in the United States, Italy and Spain. T cells, B-cell-depleted T cells, or PBMCs supplied cDNA or gDNA.

Original processing notes: Amplification from reference gene primers served as the basis for estimated nucleated cell counts. Profiled with immunoSEQ multiplex PCR; TCRdb holds only in-frame clones, not every one. Clone size and the V and J calls come from that table; the DNA yielded D and trimming. The table shows over 75,000 clones, with roughly 90% occurring only once. Germline lookup yields CDR1 KGHSH and CDR2 LQKENI. The ends were cut back, 0 bases at V and 1 base at J, with 6 bases in the middle. The CDR3 sequence is 14 residues long. The chain combines TRBV18 with TRBJ1-1; D gene ambiguous. The clonotype comes from an elderly woman with acute or convalescent COVID-19. Sequencing was performed on peripheral blood. CDR3 in amino acids: CASSPPLQNTEAFF. The CDR3, as DNA: TGTGCCAGCTCACCACCGTTACAGAACACTGAAGCTTTCTTT. The entire variable domain, with the rest obtained from reference TRBV18 and TRBJ1-1, is as follows: NAGVMQNPRHLVRRRGQEARLRCSPMKGHSHVYWYRQLPEEGLKFMVYLQKENIIDESGMPKERFSAEFPKEGPSILRIQQVVRGDSAAYFCASSPPLQNTEAFFGQGTRLTVV.